The 23 T cell receptor beta chains below all came from one sample that was sequenced in a study of T cell changes during pregnancy in multiple sclerosis. Method: immunoSEQ multiplex PCR; TCRdb's copy keeps in-frame clones and lacks some. Of about 79,000 clones listed, around nine tenths are singletons. Sequencing was performed on CD4+ T cells from peripheral blood mononuclear cells, taken in the second trimester of pregnancy. Every receptor here comes from a female donor with multiple sclerosis, enrolled in a pregnancy study.

The chain employs TRBV2 and TRBJ1-5, with 8 nucleotides matching TRBD1. CDR1 and CDR2 (germline): SNHLY, FYNNEI. The CDR3 runs to 13 residues. The trim removed 3 bases at V and 7 bases at J, leaving 2 bases unmatched. In DNA form, the CDR3 reads TGTGCCAGCAGTGAGACAGGGGTACAGCCCCAGCATTTT. It translates to CASSETGVQPQHF. Full variable domain (missing parts from reference TRBV2 and TRBJ1-5): EPEVTQTPSHQVTQMGQEVILRCVPISNHLYFYWYRQILGQKVEFLVSFYNNEISEKSEIFDDQFSVERPDGSNFTLKIRSTKLEDSAMYFCASSETGVQPQHFGDGTRLSIL.

The chain uses TRBV12-5 and TRBJ2-2; no firm D call. Per the germline V gene, CDR1 is LGHNT and CDR2 is FRNRAP. The CDR3 covers 13 residues. V was pared by 0 bases and J by 6 bases, with 5 bases between. The DNA for the CDR3 is TGTGCTAGTGGTTTGGTAATCTCCGGGGAGCTGTTTTTT. This encodes CASGLVISGELFF. Filled out from reference TRBV12-5 and TRBJ2-2, the complete variable domain reads DARVTQTPRHKVTEMGQEVTMRCQPILGHNTVFWYRQTMMQGLELLAYFRNRAPLDDSGMPKDRFSAEMPDATLATLKIQPSEPRDSAVYFCASGLVISGELFFGEGSRLTVL.

The chain uses TRBV9 and TRBJ2-7; D perhaps matches TRBD1 (6 bases). The CDR3 has 15 residues. Deletions cut 3 bases from V and 0 bases from J, with 13 bases between. The germline CDR1 and CDR2 sequences are SGDLS and YYNGEE. CDR3 sequence reads: CASSADRPSSYEQYF. Written as DNA, the CDR3 is TGTGCCAGCAGCGCGGACAGACCGAGCTCCTACGAGCAGTACTTC. Supplemented by reference TRBV9 and TRBJ2-7, the full variable domain reads DSGVTQTPKHLITATGQRVTLRCSPRSGDLSVYWYQQSLDQGLQFLIQYYNGEERAKGNILERFSAQQFPDLHSELNLSSLELGDSALYFCASSADRPSSYEQYFGPGTRLTVT.

This sequence joins TRBV27 and TRBJ2-2; D gene ambiguous. The CDR3 extends over 12 amino acids. The germline V gene encodes CDR1 MNHEY and CDR2 SMNVEV (reference sequence). The V end was cut by 3 bases, the J end by 4 bases, with 3 bases between. The CDR3 spells CASSFITGELFF. The DNA of the CDR3 is TGTGCCAGCAGTTTTATCACCGGGGAGCTGTTTTTT.

This clone was recorded a few times. This chain links TRBV30 with TRBJ1-1; D might be TRBD1 (5 bases). V was pared by 2 bases and J by 1 base, with 17 bases between. The CDR3 has 16 residues. CDR1 GTSNPN and CDR2 SVGIG come from the germline V gene (reference sequence). DNA for the CDR3: TGTGCCTGGAGTCCCCCCGGGGGGGTGAGGAACACTGAAGCTTTCTTT. This codes for CAWSPPGGVRNTEAFF.

CDR3 sequence: CASSLRGLAGYTF. In DNA, the CDR3 is TGCGCCAGCAGCCTCAGGGGGTTGGCCGGCTACACCTTC. This sequence joins TRBV5-1 and TRBJ1-2; 7 nucleotides align to TRBD1. The J segment lost 8 bases and the V segment lost 4 bases, leaving 8 bases of the junction unmatched. Germline CDR1 reads SGHRS; CDR2 reads YFSETQ. The CDR3 consists of 13 residues.

The gene calls are TRBV21-1 and TRBJ1-6. TRBV21-1 is a pseudogene locus. The CDR3 sequence is 16 residues long. The CDR3 sequence: CASSSKSRSPISPLHF. CDR3 DNA: TGTGCCAGCAGCAGCAAATCGAGGTCCCCCATTTCACCCCTCCACTTT.

The gene calls are TRBV6-5 and TRBJ2-3; TRBD2 agrees at 9 bases. The CDR3 is 16 amino acids. CDR1 MNHEY and CDR2 SVGAGI come from the germline V gene. V lost 0 bases, J lost 5 bases, and 6 bases stayed unmatched. The CDR3 nucleotides are TGTGCCAGCAGTTACTCTAGCGGGAGTAGTAAAGATACGCAGTATTTT. Its protein is CASSYSSGSSKDTQYF.

V gene TRBV7-9 combines with J gene TRBJ2-7; D is possibly TRBD2 (6 bases). CDR3 length equals 15 residues. The V gene lost 5 bases and the J gene lost 7 bases, with 21 bases spanning the gap. The germline gives CDR1 SEHNR, CDR2 FQNEAQ (reference sequence). CDR3: CASSPWDLRGGEQYF. For the CDR3, the DNA is TGTGCCAGCAGCCCCTGGGACTTGAGAGGCGGGGAGCAGTACTTC. Filled out from reference TRBV7-9 and TRBJ2-7, the complete variable domain reads DTGVSQNPRHKITKRGQNVTFRCDPISEHNRLYWYRQTLGQGPEFLTYFQNEAQLEKSRLLSDRFSAERPKGSFSTLEIQRTEQGDSAMYLCASSPWDLRGGEQYFGPGTRLTVT.

This chain joins TRBV6-1 and TRBJ2-1; D gene uncertain. Germline V CDR1 and CDR2: MNHNS, SASEGT. The CDR3 is 14 residues long. The ends were cut back, 1 base at V and 3 bases at J, with 7 bases in the middle. The CDR3: CASSEGRYYNEQFF. The CDR3 DNA sequence: TGTGCCAGCAGTGAAGGTCGGTACTACAATGAGCAGTTCTTC.

V is TRBV9 and J is TRBJ2-5; 9 bases are a match to TRBD1. V dropped 4 bases and J dropped 3; count of bases not matched to a gene: 4. The CDR3 is made up of 14 amino acids. Germline V gene sequence: CDR1 SGDLS, CDR2 YYNGEE. The CDR3 DNA reads TGTGCCAGCAGCACCGGGACAGGGAAAGAGACCCAGTACTTC. It translates to CASSTGTGKETQYF.

As to this clone: One end of the junction varies from germline; a read error may be responsible. The V call is TRBV7-7, the J call TRBJ2-1; 11 bases match TRBD2. CDR3 length: 15 residues. In germline, CDR1 is SSHAT, CDR2 FNYEAQ (reference sequence). The CDR3 DNA follows: TGTGCTAGCAGCCTGTTAGCGGGAGGGCTCAATGAGCAGTTCTTC. Its translation is CASSLLAGGLNEQFF. Variable domain in full (rest from reference TRBV7-7 and TRBJ2-1): GAGVSQSPRYKVTKRGQDVTLRCDPISSHATLYWYQQALGQGPEFLTYFNYEAQPDKSGLPSDRFSAERPEGSISTLTIQRTEQRDSAMYRCASSLLAGGLNEQFFGPGTRLTVL.

The rearrangement uses TRBV6-6 and TRBJ1-2, with 8 bases lining up with TRBD1. Germline CDR1 MNHNY, CDR2 SVGAGI (reference sequence). The CDR3 loop spans 15 amino acids. V trimming: 5 bases; J trimming: 5 bases; junction bases outside the gene matches: 10. Here the CDR3 DNA reads TGTGCCAGCAGTCACAATTCGGACAGGGATTATGGCTACACCTTC. It codes for CASSHNSDRDYGYTF.

J is TRBJ2-2 and V is TRBV7-8; TRBD2 matches 7 bases. Germline V gene lookup returns CDR1 SGHVS and CDR2 FQNEAQ. V trimming: 1 base; J trimming: 2 bases; junction bases outside the gene matches: 4. The CDR3 is 16 amino acids. CDR3 amino acids: CASSLGSGTNTGELFF. As DNA, the CDR3 is TGTGCCAGCAGCTTAGGGAGCGGGACTAACACCGGGGAGCTGTTTTTT.

The rearrangement links TRBV2 to TRBJ1-1; D is unclear. Between the trimmed V and J ends, which lost 7 bases and 1 base, there was a span of 7 bases. Germline V gives CDR1 SNHLY, CDR2 FYNNEI. This CDR3 is 12 amino acids long. The CDR3 region is CASISGNTEAFF. DNA for the CDR3: TGTGCCAGCATATCAGGGAACACTGAAGCTTTCTTT.

The chain uses TRBV5-4 and TRBJ2-7; D is perhaps TRBD2 (6 bases). The germline CDR1 and CDR2 sequences are SGHNT and YYREEE (reference sequence). V shed 5 bases and J shed 6 bases, with 12 bases lying between them. The CDR3 is made up of 12 amino acids. The CDR3 region has the DNA TGTGCCAGCAGGGCCGGGGGATTCGAGCAGTACTTC. Its protein product is CASRAGGFEQYF.

The V call is TRBV5-1, the J call TRBJ2-3; no definite D call. Looked up from germline, CDR1 is SGHRS and CDR2 is YFSETQ. This CDR3 spans 14 amino acids. Trimming removed 3 bases from V and 1 base from J, with 9 bases in between. This chain's CDR3 is CASSSHTGTDTQYF. The DNA for the CDR3 is TGCGCCAGCAGCTCTCACACAGGCACAGATACGCAGTATTTT. Looking up the rest from reference TRBV5-1 and TRBJ2-3 gives the full variable domain: KAGVTQTPRYLIKTRGQQVTLSCSPISGHRSVSWYQQTPGQGLQFLFEYFSETQRNKGNFPGRFSGRQFSNSRSEMNVSTLELGDSALYLCASSSHTGTDTQYFGPGTRLTVL.

This clone has only one observation. J is TRBJ2-7 and V is TRBV6-5; 10 positions match TRBD2. Germline CDR1 MNHEY, CDR2 SVGAGI. This CDR3 spans 14 amino acids. The ends lost 6 bases at V and 4 bases at J; junction bases unmatched: 6. The CDR3 DNA is TGTGCCAGCAGCTACGGACTAGCGGATTACGAGCAGTACTTC. Protein product: CASSYGLADYEQYF.

The chain recombines TRBV5-6 with TRBJ2-2, with D tentatively TRBD1 (6 bases). V lost 0 bases, J lost 6 bases, and 9 bases lay in between. Germline V gene data show CDR1 as SGHDT and CDR2 as YYEEEE. This CDR3 spans 14 amino acids. CDR3 amino acids: CASSLASGAGELFF. CDR3 bases: TGTGCCAGCAGCTTGGCGTCAGGGGCCGGGGAGCTGTTTTTT.

The V gene is TRBV7-2, the J gene TRBJ2-7, with D perhaps matching TRBD2 (7 bases). The CDR3 is 15 residues long. Trimming pared 1 base from V and 3 bases from J, leaving 13 bases between. Germline CDR1 is SGHTA and CDR2 is FQGNSA. The CDR3: CASSLGRGLRYEQYF. As DNA, the CDR3 is TGTGCCAGCAGCTTAGGGCGGGGGCTCCGCTACGAGCAGTACTTC.

This sequence joins TRBV19 and TRBJ1-4; 10 nucleotides match TRBD1. This CDR3 region has 16 residues. The J segment lost 2 bases and the V segment lost 5 bases, leaving 5 bases of the junction unmatched. Germline values: CDR1 LNHDA, CDR2 SQIVND (reference sequence). As DNA, the CDR3 is TGTGCCAGTAGTCGACAGGGGGCAGGGACTAATGAAAAACTGTTTTTT. Translated: CASSRQGAGTNEKLFF.

V is TRBV19 and J is TRBJ1-4, with D tentatively TRBD1 (6 bases). This CDR3 contains 15 residues. Looked up from germline, CDR1 is LNHDA and CDR2 is SQIVND (reference sequence). V lost 6 bases to trimming and J lost 8 bases, with 19 bases between them. CDR3 bases: TGTGCCAGTAGCCCAGGGGCCCTGAGGGGGGAAAAACTGTTTTTT. Its translation: CASSPGALRGEKLFF. Supplemented by reference TRBV19 and TRBJ1-4, the full variable domain reads DGGITQSPKYLFRKEGQNVTLSCEQNLNHDAMYWYRQDPGQGLRLIYYSQIVNDFQKGDIAEGYSVSREKKESFPLTVTSAQKNPTAFYLCASSPGALRGEKLFFGSGTQLSVL.

The J gene is TRBJ1-4, the V gene TRBV28; perhaps TRBD1 as D (6 bases). CDR1 MDHEN and CDR2 SYDVKM come from the germline V gene. V gave up 2 bases and J gave up 4 bases, with 11 bases separating them. The CDR3 sequence is 15 residues long. The chain's CDR3 is CASSLGGAFNEKLFF. In nucleotides, the CDR3 is TGTGCCAGCAGTTTAGGGGGGGCGTTTAATGAAAAACTGTTTTTT.